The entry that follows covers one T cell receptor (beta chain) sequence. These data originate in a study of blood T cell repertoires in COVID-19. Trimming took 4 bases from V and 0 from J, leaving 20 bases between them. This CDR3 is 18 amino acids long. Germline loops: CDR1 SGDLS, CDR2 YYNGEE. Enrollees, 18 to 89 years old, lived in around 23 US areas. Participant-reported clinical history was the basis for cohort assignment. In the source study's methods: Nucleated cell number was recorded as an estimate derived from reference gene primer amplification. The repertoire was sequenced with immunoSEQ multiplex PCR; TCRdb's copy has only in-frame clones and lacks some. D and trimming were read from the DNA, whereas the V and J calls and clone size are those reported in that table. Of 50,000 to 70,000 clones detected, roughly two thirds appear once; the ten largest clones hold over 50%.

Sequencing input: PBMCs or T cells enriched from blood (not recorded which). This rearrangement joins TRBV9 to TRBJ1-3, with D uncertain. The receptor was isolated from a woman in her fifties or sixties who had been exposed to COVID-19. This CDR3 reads CASSPHPVRKSSGNTIYF. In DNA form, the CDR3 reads TGTGCCAGCAGCCCCCACCCCGTCAGGAAGAGCTCTGGAAACACCATATATTTT.